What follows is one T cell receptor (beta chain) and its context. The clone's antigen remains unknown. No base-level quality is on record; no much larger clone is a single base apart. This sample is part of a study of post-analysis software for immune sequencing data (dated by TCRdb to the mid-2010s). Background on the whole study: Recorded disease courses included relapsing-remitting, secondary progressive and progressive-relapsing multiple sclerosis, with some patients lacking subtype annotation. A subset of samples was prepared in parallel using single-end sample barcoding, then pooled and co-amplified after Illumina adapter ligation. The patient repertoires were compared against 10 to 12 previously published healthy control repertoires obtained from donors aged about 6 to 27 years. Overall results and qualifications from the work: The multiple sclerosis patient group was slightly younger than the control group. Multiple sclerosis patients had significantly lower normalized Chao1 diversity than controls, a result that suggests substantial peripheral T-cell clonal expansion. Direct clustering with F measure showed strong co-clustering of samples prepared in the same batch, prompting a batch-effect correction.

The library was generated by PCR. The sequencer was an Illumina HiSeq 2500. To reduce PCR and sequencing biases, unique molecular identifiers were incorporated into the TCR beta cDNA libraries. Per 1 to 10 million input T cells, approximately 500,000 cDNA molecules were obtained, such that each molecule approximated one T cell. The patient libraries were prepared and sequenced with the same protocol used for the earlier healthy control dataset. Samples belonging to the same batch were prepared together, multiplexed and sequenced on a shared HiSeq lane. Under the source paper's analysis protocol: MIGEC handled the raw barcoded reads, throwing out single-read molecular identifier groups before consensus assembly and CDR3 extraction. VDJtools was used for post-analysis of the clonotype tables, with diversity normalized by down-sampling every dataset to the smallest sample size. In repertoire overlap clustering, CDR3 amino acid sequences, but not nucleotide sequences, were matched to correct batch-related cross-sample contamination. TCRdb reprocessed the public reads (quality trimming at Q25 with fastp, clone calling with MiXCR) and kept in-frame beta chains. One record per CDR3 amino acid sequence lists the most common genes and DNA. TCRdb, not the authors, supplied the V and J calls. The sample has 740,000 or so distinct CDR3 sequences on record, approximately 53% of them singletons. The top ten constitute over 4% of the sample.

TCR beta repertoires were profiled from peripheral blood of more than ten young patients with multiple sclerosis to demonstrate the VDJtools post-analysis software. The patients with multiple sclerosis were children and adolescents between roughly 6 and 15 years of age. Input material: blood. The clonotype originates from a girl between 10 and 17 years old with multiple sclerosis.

The CDR3 in this case is CASSSWRDRGFEQYF. Read as DNA, the sequence is TGTGCCAGCAGCTCATGGCGAGACAGGGGTTTCGAGCAGTACTTC. The chain is made from TRBV7-9 and TRBJ2-1; 8 central bases correspond to TRBD1. The closer fit of TRBJ2-7 to the DNA end suggests the J call may be wrong. From the cysteine up to the phenylalanine, the CDR3 has a length of 15 residues. Kept here is only the CDR3 DNA, which spans 45 bases and is read in frame from base 1. Looking up the germline V gene (reference sequence) yields CDR1 SEHNR and CDR2 FQNEAQ.